One sample yielded the 29 T cell receptor beta chains listed below, sequenced in a study of cytomegalovirus exposure and HLA in healthy donors. The PCR contained 60 Vbeta and 13 Jbeta primers. Measured with immunoSEQ multiplex PCR; TCRdb has only the in-frame clones, and not every one. The table records roughly 120,000 clones, over 65% of them present only once. The sequencing sample was made of PBMCs. These receptors came from a woman in her twenties or thirties in good health and CMV-seropositive.

The rearrangement joins TRBV6-1 to TRBJ1-3; D gene uncertain. Germline CDR1 MNHNS, CDR2 SASEGT. Trimming removed 1 base at V and 5 bases at J, with 9 bases between. The CDR3 runs 14 residues. The DNA for the CDR3 is TGTGCCAGCAGTGAAGGGTCGCACAGAAACACCATATATTTT. Its protein product is CASSEGSHRNTIYF.

This clone was seen once. J is TRBJ1-4 and V is TRBV5-4; TRBD1 agrees at 8 bases. The CDR3 has 15 residues. With 4 bases clipped from V and 8 bases from J, the junction kept 10 bases outside the gene matches. The germline V gene has CDR1 SGHNT and CDR2 YYREEE (reference sequence). The chain's CDR3 is CASSADRASGEKLFF. DNA for the CDR3: TGTGCCAGCAGCGCGGACAGGGCTTCGGGAGAAAAACTGTTTTTT.

The chain uses TRBV7-9 and TRBJ2-7; D perhaps matches TRBD2 (5 bases). The CDR3 runs to 17 residues. CDR1 and CDR2 from the germline V gene are SEHNR and FQNEAQ (reference sequence). V dropped 4 bases and J dropped 3 bases, with 22 bases sitting between them. CDR3 sequence: CASSYTPSGGPIYEQYF. DNA of the CDR3: TGTGCCAGCAGCTATACGCCCAGCGGAGGCCCTATCTACGAGCAGTACTTC.

The chain recombines TRBV2 with TRBJ2-3; 9 positions match TRBD2. Per the germline V gene, CDR1 is SNHLY and CDR2 is FYNNEI. Unmatched junction bases numbered 2, after V lost 3 bases and J lost 1 base. The CDR3 contains 15 residues. CDR3 sequence reads: CASSDVAGGTDTQYF. CDR3 bases: TGTGCCAGCAGTGATGTAGCGGGGGGCACAGATACGCAGTATTTT.

This chain uses TRBV6-5 with TRBJ1-2; no clear D gene. Germline values: CDR1 MNHEY, CDR2 SVGAGI. The length of the CDR3 is 15 residues. V was clipped by 2 bases and J by 4 bases, with 14 bases between them. The DNA of the CDR3 is TGTGCCAGCAGTTACGATCAGACACCACCCTATGGCTACACCTTC. It specifies CASSYDQTPPYGYTF.

The gene calls are TRBV6-5 and TRBJ1-1; 7 bases line up with TRBD1. J was trimmed by 11 bases and V by 1 base; bases with no gene match: 7. The CDR3 extends over 13 amino acids. Germline V CDR1 and CDR2: MNHEY, SVGAGI. This CDR3 reads CASSYWETGTAFF. Here the CDR3 DNA reads TGTGCCAGCAGTTACTGGGAGACAGGGACGGCTTTCTTT.

This rearrangement joins TRBV14 to TRBJ1-2; D is unclear. The CDR3 is made up of 16 amino acids. Trimming left V 4 bases short and J 5 bases short, with 20 bases between. The germline gives CDR1 SGHDN, CDR2 FVKESK. The CDR3 bases are TGTGCCAGCAGCCGATATTCCCCCATTAGTTCATATGGCTACACCTTC. Amino acids: CASSRYSPISSYGYTF. The complete variable domain, with remaining parts taken from reference TRBV14 and TRBJ1-2, reads EAGVTQFPSHSVIEKGQTVTLRCDPISGHDNLYWYRRVMGKEIKFLLHFVKESKQDESGMPNNRFLAERTGGTYSTLKVQPAELEDSGVYFCASSRYSPISSYGYTFGSGTRLTVV.

The chain carries TRBV7-9 and TRBJ1-4, with D unclear. Germline loops: CDR1 SEHNR, CDR2 FQNEAQ (reference sequence). This CDR3 region has 13 residues. Trimming pared 2 bases from V and 8 bases from J, leaving 9 bases between. The CDR3 nucleotides read TGTGCCAGCAGCTTATCAACGGTCGAAAAACTGTTTTTT. Encoded protein: CASSLSTVEKLFF.

This clone was observed a few times. The gene calls are TRBV11-3 and TRBJ2-5; TRBD1 agrees at 8 bases. Losses at the gene ends were 6 bases for V and 5 bases for J; bases not matched to a gene: 11. CDR1 and CDR2 (germline): SGHNT, YENEEA. This CDR3 comprises 15 residues. The CDR3 nucleotides are TGTGCCAGCAGTCATCCCCAGGGGGCGGGGGAGACCCAGTACTTC. Translation gives CASSHPQGAGETQYF.

The chain combines TRBV9 with TRBJ2-5, with D possibly matching TRBD1 (5 bases). Germline loops: CDR1 SGDLS, CDR2 YYNGEE. Deletions cut 3 bases from V and 1 base from J, with 10 bases between. This CDR3 spans 14 amino acids. DNA for the CDR3: TGTGCCAGCAGCGCAACAGGACCCCAAGAGACCCAGTACTTC. It encodes CASSATGPQETQYF.

The chain couples TRBV5-4 to TRBJ2-5, with 11 bases fitting TRBD1. This CDR3 is 15 amino acids long. With V trimmed by 4 bases and J by 5 bases, 7 bases remained unmatched. Germline V CDR1 and CDR2: SGHNT, YYREEE (reference sequence). The CDR3 reads CASSNPGQGGETQYF. The CDR3 region has the DNA TGTGCCAGCAGCAACCCGGGACAGGGGGGTGAGACCCAGTACTTC.

The chain recombines TRBV4-2 with TRBJ2-1, with TRBD1 matching over 10 bases. The CDR3 has 20 amino acids. V lost 0 bases and J lost 0; bases outside the gene matches: 11. CDR1 and CDR2 (germline): LGHNA, YNFKEQ. The CDR3 loop reads CASSQDPPGQGVGSYNEQFF. The CDR3 DNA is TGTGCCAGCAGCCAAGATCCTCCCGGACAGGGGGTGGGCTCCTACAATGAGCAGTTCTTC.

This clone appeared a single time. Here the CDR3 reads CSATPSYEQYF. DNA of the CDR3: TGCAGTGCCACCCCCTCCTACGAGCAGTACTTC. This sequence joins TRBV20-1 and TRBJ2-5; D is ambiguous. The J call may be mistaken, given a closer DNA end match to TRBJ2-7. CDR1 DFQATT and CDR2 SNEGSKA come from the germline V gene (reference sequence). CDR3 length: 11 residues.

The rearrangement links TRBV27 to TRBJ2-1; 7 nucleotides agree with TRBD1. The CDR3 totals 15 residues. V lost 8 bases and J lost 2; bases outside the gene matches: 9. Per the germline V gene, CDR1 is MNHEY and CDR2 is SMNVEV (reference sequence). The CDR3 region has the DNA TGTGCCAGCCGCGAAGGGACAGTGACCTACAATGAGCAGTTCTTC. As protein: CASREGTVTYNEQFF.

The chain has TRBV5-4 and TRBJ1-5, with D hard to call. The V gene's germline CDR1 is SGHNT and CDR2 YYREEE (reference sequence). V dropped 2 bases and J dropped 7 bases, with 13 bases sitting between them. The CDR3 covers 14 residues. The CDR3 coding sequence is TGTGCCAGCAGCTTCGGCGGTGTGAACCAGCCCCAGCATTTT. Translation gives CASSFGGVNQPQHF.

The chain joins TRBV27 to TRBJ2-7; TRBD1 is a possible D gene (6 bases). V dropped 3 bases and J dropped 3 bases, with 12 bases sitting between them. The CDR3 is 14 amino acids. Looked up from germline, CDR1 is MNHEY and CDR2 is SMNVEV (reference sequence). DNA of the CDR3: TGTGCCAGCAGTTTGGACAGTCGAATCTACGAGCAGTACTTC. Its translation is CASSLDSRIYEQYF.

With regard to this clone: The junction shows a germline mismatch at one end, possibly a read error. The CDR3 region has the DNA TGTGCCAGTAGAGACAGGGGGCGGAAGGGGGCTGGTGGCTACACTTTC. Its protein is CASRDRGRKGAGGYTF. J is TRBJ1-2 and V is TRBV19; 10 bases are shared with TRBD1. The CDR3 runs 16 residues. Germline CDR1 and CDR2: LNHDA and SQIVND (reference sequence).

V and J are TRBV7-8 and TRBJ2-3; no clear D gene. This CDR3 has 13 amino acids. Germline values: CDR1 SGHVS, CDR2 FQNEAQ. V was cut by 8 bases and J by 5 bases, with 14 bases left in between. CDR3 sequence reads: CASELPPGDTQYF. CDR3 DNA: TGTGCCAGCGAACTTCCCCCCGGAGATACGCAGTATTTT.

A single count supports this clone. The genes are TRBV19 and TRBJ1-5; D is possibly TRBD1 (5 bases). Germline loops: CDR1 LNHDA, CDR2 SQIVND (reference sequence). This CDR3 is built from 17 residues. V lost 3 bases to trimming and J lost 1 base, with 16 bases between them. The DNA of the CDR3 is TGTGCCAGTAGTATCTTTTCAGGGCAAACCAGCAATCAGCCCCAGCATTTT. Translation gives CASSIFSGQTSNQPQHF.

The CDR3 here is CAISESPGSEAFF. The CDR3, as DNA: TGTGCCATCAGTGAGTCGCCAGGGTCTGAAGCTTTCTTT. The chain joins TRBV10-3 to TRBJ1-1, with a weak D call TRBD1 (5 bases). Germline assignment: CDR1 ENHRY and CDR2 SYGVKD. Trimming took off 0 bases at V and 6 bases at J, with 8 bases between the two ends. CDR3 length equals 13 residues.

This chain connects TRBV7-9 to TRBJ2-1, with a tentative D call TRBD2 (5 bases). The length of the CDR3 is 14 residues. Trimming took 5 bases from V and 4 from J, leaving 12 bases between them. Germline V gives CDR1 SEHNR, CDR2 FQNEAQ (reference sequence). CDR3 nucleotides: TGTGCCAGCAGCCGAGAACTAGATTACAATGAGCAGTTCTTC. Translated, it gives CASSRELDYNEQFF.

The chain links TRBV9 to TRBJ1-4, with a tentative D call TRBD1 (5 bases). CDR3 length equals 16 residues. Germline CDR1 is SGDLS and CDR2 is YYNGEE. V was trimmed by 0 bases and J by 7 bases, leaving 16 bases between them. The CDR3 region is CASSVEGRALPEKLFF. CDR3 coding DNA: TGTGCCAGCAGCGTAGAGGGCAGGGCCCTTCCTGAAAAACTGTTTTTT.

This sequence joins TRBV4-1 and TRBJ2-5; 11 nucleotides line up with TRBD2. CDR1 and CDR2 (germline): MGHRA, YSYEKL. V trimming: 4 bases; J trimming: 2 bases; junction bases outside the gene matches: 3. CDR3 length: 15 residues. This chain's CDR3 is CASSLAGGIQETQYF. The CDR3 nucleotides read TGCGCCAGCAGCCTAGCGGGAGGGATTCAAGAGACCCAGTACTTC.

This clone has only one observation. The genes are TRBV16 and TRBJ1-3, with D uncertain. The CDR3 is 15 residues long. Germline CDR1 and CDR2: KGHSY and FQNENV. Between the trimmed V and J ends, which lost 5 bases and 0 bases, there was a span of 11 bases. The CDR3 loop is CASSNGGSSGNTIYF. The CDR3, as DNA: TGTGCCAGCAGCAATGGAGGGAGCTCTGGAAACACCATATATTTT.

This clone was seen only once. The chain joins TRBV4-1 to TRBJ2-7; possible D gene TRBD1, 6 bases. V was pared by 1 base and J by 4 bases, with 17 bases between. The CDR3 contains 16 residues. Per the germline V gene, CDR1 is MGHRA and CDR2 is YSYEKL. CDR3 loop: CASSQAETGKFYEQYF. Here the CDR3 DNA reads TGCGCCAGCAGCCAAGCCGAAACAGGGAAATTTTACGAGCAGTACTTC.

CDR3 in amino acids: CAWSALAGGYNEQFF. As DNA, the CDR3 is TGTGCCTGGAGCGCTCTAGCGGGAGGGTACAATGAGCAGTTCTTC. The chain carries TRBV30 and TRBJ2-1, with 12 bases matching TRBD2. Trimming removed 3 bases from V and 4 bases from J; junction bases left unmatched: 4. CDR1 GTSNPN and CDR2 SVGIG come from the germline V gene (reference sequence). This CDR3 is built from 15 residues.

The chain joins TRBV6-6 to TRBJ2-7; possible D gene TRBD2, 6 bases. V dropped 7 bases and J dropped 2 bases, with 21 bases sitting between them. The CDR3 consists of 16 residues. Germline CDR1 and CDR2: MNHNY and SVGAGI (reference sequence). The CDR3 nucleotides are TGTGCCAGCACCCCCCGTGGGGGGACGGAAGCCTACGAGCAGTACTTC. Translation gives CASTPRGGTEAYEQYF.

CDR3 DNA: TGTGCCAGCAGTCACCGGGAAAGCTCCTACGAGCAGTACTTC. Translated: CASSHRESSYEQYF. The chain links TRBV13 to TRBJ2-7; D might be TRBD2 (5 bases). Looked up from germline, CDR1 is PRHDT and CDR2 is FYEKMQ (reference sequence). The CDR3 is 14 amino acids. Trimming took 6 bases from V and 0 from J, leaving 12 bases between them.

The chain carries TRBV4-1 and TRBJ2-1, with 9 bases identical to TRBD2. V lost 6 bases, J lost 2 bases, and 5 bases stayed unmatched. This CDR3 comprises 15 residues. Looked up from germline, CDR1 is MGHRA and CDR2 is YSYEKL. The CDR3 loop is CASSRLAGTYNEQFF. The DNA for the CDR3 is TGCGCCAGCAGTAGGCTAGCGGGGACCTACAATGAGCAGTTCTTC.